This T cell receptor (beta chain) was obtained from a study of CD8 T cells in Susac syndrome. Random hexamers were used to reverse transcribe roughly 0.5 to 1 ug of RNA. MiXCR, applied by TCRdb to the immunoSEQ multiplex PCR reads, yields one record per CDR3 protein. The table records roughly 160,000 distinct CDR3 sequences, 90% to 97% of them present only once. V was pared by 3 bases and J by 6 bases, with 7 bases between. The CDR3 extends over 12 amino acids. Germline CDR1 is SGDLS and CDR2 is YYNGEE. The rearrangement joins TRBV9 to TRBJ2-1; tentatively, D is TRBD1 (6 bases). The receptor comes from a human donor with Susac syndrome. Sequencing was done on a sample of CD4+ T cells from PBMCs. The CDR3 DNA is TGTGCCAGCAGCGACAGGGTCAATGAGCAGTTCTTC. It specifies CASSDRVNEQFF. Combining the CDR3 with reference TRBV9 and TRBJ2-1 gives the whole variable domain DSGVTQTPKHLITATGQRVTLRCSPRSGDLSVYWYQQSLDQGLQFLIQYYNGEERAKGNILERFSAQQFPDLHSELNLSSLELGDSALYFCASSDRVNEQFFGPGTRLTVL.